One sample yielded the 17 T cell receptor beta chains listed below, sequenced in a study of stem cell transplantation in POMP-related autoinflammatory disease. The method was immunoSEQ multiplex PCR; TCRdb's version includes in-frame clones alone and lacks a portion of them. The table shows a few thousand clones, with roughly 91% occurring only once. The source material was Tregs from PBMCs, sampled after stem cell transplantation. Receptors were obtained from a human patient with POMP-related autoinflammation and immune dysregulation (PRAID). Some T cells may be supplied by the graft donor.

This chain links TRBV28 with TRBJ1-4, with TRBD1 as a possible D gene (6 bases). CDR3 length equals 14 residues. Germline V gene lookup returns CDR1 MDHEN and CDR2 SYDVKM. Trimming shortened V by 5 bases and J by 0 bases, and 7 bases separated the two germline ends. CDR3 sequence (DNA): TGTGCCAGCAGTCGACAGGCAACTAATGAAAAACTGTTTTTT. It yields the protein CASSRQATNEKLFF.

This chain uses TRBV6-5 with TRBJ1-1, with a weak D call TRBD1 (5 bases). The length of the CDR3 is 13 residues. Germline loops: CDR1 MNHEY, CDR2 SVGAGI. With 2 bases removed from V and 4 bases from J, the gap between germline ends came to 8 bases. The CDR3 DNA is TGTGCCAGCAGTTACCGACAGAGCACTGAAGCTTTCTTT. It is translated as CASSYRQSTEAFF.

V and J are TRBV5-4 and TRBJ1-4, with a weak D call TRBD1 (5 bases). This CDR3 is 15 amino acids long. Trimming cost V 3 bases and J 3 bases, with 12 bases left between them. Looked up from germline, CDR1 is SGHNT and CDR2 is YYREEE (reference sequence). CDR3 in DNA: TGTGCCAGCAGCTACTCAGGGTTGGCTAATGAAAAACTGTTTTTT. This codes for CASSYSGLANEKLFF.

This clone was observed a few times. The J gene is TRBJ2-6, the V gene TRBV9; D is unresolved. Germline CDR1 is SGDLS and CDR2 is YYNGEE. This CDR3 contains 17 residues. V was clipped by 0 bases and J by 1 base, with 11 bases between them. The CDR3 spells CASSVDPYGSGANVLTF. DNA of the CDR3: TGTGCCAGCAGCGTAGATCCCTACGGATCTGGGGCCAACGTCCTGACTTTC.

This clone was found once. The CDR3 is CASRHSRGLWGYTF. The CDR3, as DNA: TGTGCCAGCAGGCACTCCAGGGGACTTTGGGGCTACACCTTC. The chain combines TRBV2 with TRBJ1-2; D possibly corresponds to TRBD1 (6 bases). The CDR3 runs to 14 residues. V was trimmed by 6 bases and J by 8 bases, leaving 19 bases between them. Germline CDR1 reads SNHLY; CDR2 reads FYNNEI.

This clone has a handful of counts. The chain combines TRBV21-1 with TRBJ1-2; the table gives TRBD1 as D, unverified against the DNA. TRBV21-1 is marked as a pseudogene. This CDR3 is built from 14 residues. CDR3 sequence (DNA): TGTGCCAGGGGACCAAACCTGGACAGGAATGGCTACACCTTC. Translation gives CARGPNLDRNGYTF.

The chain carries TRBV28 and TRBJ2-5; the match to TRBD1 covers 7 bases. There are 12 residues in the CDR3. With 9 bases clipped from V and 6 bases from J, the junction kept 7 bases outside the gene matches. From germline, CDR1 is MDHEN and CDR2 SYDVKM. The CDR3 DNA reads TGTGCCAGTAACAGGGGTACAAAGACCCAGTACTTC. It specifies CASNRGTKTQYF. Together with reference TRBV28 and TRBJ2-5, the CDR3 gives the full variable domain: DVKVTQSSRYLVKRTGEKVFLECVQDMDHENMFWYRQDPGLGLRLIYFSYDVKMKEKGDIPEGYSVSREKKERFSLILESASTNQTSMYLCASNRGTKTQYFGPGTRLLVL.

The rearrangement uses TRBV6-1 and TRBJ2-7, with D possibly being TRBD2 (5 bases). The CDR3 contains 15 residues. The germline gives CDR1 MNHNS, CDR2 SASEGT. Trimming took off 6 bases at V and 0 bases at J, with 15 bases between the two ends. The CDR3 DNA is TGTGCCAGCAGAACTACTAATGAGGGCTCCTACGAGCAGTACGTC. It yields the protein CASRTTNEGSYEQYV.

The V and J genes are TRBV24-1 and TRBJ2-3, with TRBD2 matching over 12 bases. J was trimmed by 9 bases and V by 4 bases; bases with no gene match: 16. The CDR3 sequence is 18 residues long. Germline V lookup: CDR1 KGHDR, CDR2 SFDVKD. CDR3 region: CATSEPGLAGDAPGTQYF. The CDR3 bases are TGTGCCACCAGTGAGCCGGGACTAGCGGGCGACGCGCCAGGAACGCAGTATTTT.

The rearrangement uses TRBV18 and TRBJ1-4; tentative D call: TRBD1 (6 bases). Germline-derived CDR1 and CDR2 are KGHSH and LQKENI. This CDR3 spans 15 amino acids. The V end lost 0 bases, the J end lost 7 bases, and 12 bases lay between the germline ends. The CDR3 here is CASSPPGGRVEKLFF. CDR3 coding DNA: TGTGCCAGCTCACCACCAGGGGGTCGGGTTGAAAAACTGTTTTTT.

In DNA, the CDR3 is TGTGCCAGCAGTTACGGTCCGGGACCAGAGGGCTACGAGCAGTACGTC. Encoded protein: CASSYGPGPEGYEQYV. The genes are TRBV6-5 and TRBJ2-7; TRBD1 or TRBD2 may be the D gene (5 bases each). This CDR3 is built from 16 residues. V dropped 2 bases and J dropped 3 bases, with 17 bases sitting between them. The germline V gene has CDR1 MNHEY and CDR2 SVGAGI.

This chain links TRBV7-2 with TRBJ2-5, with 9 bases identical to TRBD2. The germline gives CDR1 SGHTA, CDR2 FQGNSA. Trimming took 4 bases from V and 1 from J; bases not matched to a gene: 4. The CDR3 consists of 15 residues. In DNA, the CDR3 is TGTGCCAGCAGCTCTAGCGGGGCGTTCCAAGAGACCCAGTACTTC. It encodes CASSSSGAFQETQYF. The full variable domain, completed using reference TRBV7-2 and TRBJ2-5, is GAGVSQSPSNKVTEKGKDVELRCDPISGHTALYWYRQSLGQGLEFLIYFQGNSAPDKSGLPSDRFSAERTGGSVSTLTIQRTQQEDSAVYLCASSSSGAFQETQYFGPGTRLLVL.

The chain carries TRBV29-1 and TRBJ2-4, with 7 bases identical to TRBD1. The CDR3 is 11 residues long. Germline V lookup: CDR1 SQVTM, CDR2 ANQGSEA. V lost 6 bases, J lost 8 bases, and 4 bases stayed unmatched. The CDR3 region has the DNA TGCAGCGTGCGAGGGGGCGACATTCAGTACTTC. As protein: CSVRGGDIQYF.

The chain employs TRBV6-4 and TRBJ1-1, with 10 bases matching TRBD1. This CDR3 comprises 15 residues. V trimming: 4 bases; J trimming: 1 base; junction bases outside the gene matches: 3. CDR1 is MRHNA, CDR2 SNTAGT, per germline. The chain's CDR3 is CASSGQGAGNTEAFF. The CDR3 DNA reads TGTGCCAGCAGTGGACAGGGGGCAGGGAACACTGAAGCTTTCTTT.

The chain is built from TRBV19 and TRBJ1-2; 7 nucleotides align to TRBD1. After removal of 5 bases from V and 0 bases from J, the junction contained 6 bases not matched to a gene. The CDR3 spans 15 residues. The germline CDR1 and CDR2 sequences are LNHDA and SQIVND (reference sequence). CDR3 region: CASSWGQLANYGYTF. The CDR3 DNA reads as TGTGCCAGTAGTTGGGGACAGCTAGCTAACTATGGCTACACCTTC.

The V call is TRBV12-3 or TRBV12-4, the J call TRBJ1-1; D not certain. V was cut by 2 bases and J by 9 bases, with 13 bases left in between. This CDR3 comprises 13 residues. The CDR3 reads CASSLNSEGQAFF. The CDR3 DNA follows: TGTGCCAGCAGTTTAAATAGTGAAGGTCAAGCTTTCTTT.

The chain joins TRBV5-1 to TRBJ1-1; 9 bases map to TRBD1. V was clipped by 5 bases and J by 0 bases; unmatched bases: 2. The CDR3 is 14 residues long. Germline V gene lookup returns CDR1 SGHRS and CDR2 YFSETQ. CDR3 nucleotides: TGCGCCAGCAGGGGGACAGGGATGAACACTGAAGCTTTCTTT. Amino acid sequence: CASRGTGMNTEAFF. Full variable domain (missing parts from reference TRBV5-1 and TRBJ1-1): KAGVTQTPRYLIKTRGQQVTLSCSPISGHRSVSWYQQTPGQGLQFLFEYFSETQRNKGNFPGRFSGRQFSNSRSEMNVSTLELGDSALYLCASRGTGMNTEAFFGQGTRLTVV.